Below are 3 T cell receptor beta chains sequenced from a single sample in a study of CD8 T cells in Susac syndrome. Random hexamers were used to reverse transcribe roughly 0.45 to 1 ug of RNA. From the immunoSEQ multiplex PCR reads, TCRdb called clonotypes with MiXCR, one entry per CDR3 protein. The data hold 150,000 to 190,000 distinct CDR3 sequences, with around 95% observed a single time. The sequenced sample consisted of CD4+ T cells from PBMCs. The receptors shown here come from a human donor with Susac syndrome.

DNA of the CDR3: TGTGCCAGCAGCCGCCAGGACATGTACAATGAGCAGTTCTTC. Its protein product is CASSRQDMYNEQFF. This chain links TRBV5-6 with TRBJ2-1; D perhaps matches TRBD1 (5 bases). This CDR3 has 14 amino acids. Trimming took off 4 bases at V and 4 bases at J, with 12 bases between the two ends. The germline V gene encodes CDR1 SGHDT and CDR2 YYEEEE.

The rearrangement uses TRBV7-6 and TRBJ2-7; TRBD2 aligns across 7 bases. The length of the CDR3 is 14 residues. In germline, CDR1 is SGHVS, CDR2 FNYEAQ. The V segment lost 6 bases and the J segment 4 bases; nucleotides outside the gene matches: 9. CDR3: CASSRASGFYEQYF. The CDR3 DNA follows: TGTGCCAGCAGTCGGGCTAGCGGATTTTACGAGCAGTACTTC.

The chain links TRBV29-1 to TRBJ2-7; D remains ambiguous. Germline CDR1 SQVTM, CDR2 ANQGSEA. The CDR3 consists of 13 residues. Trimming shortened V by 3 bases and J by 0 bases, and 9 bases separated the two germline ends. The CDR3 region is CSVEDAYSYEQYF. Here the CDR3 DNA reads TGCAGCGTTGAGGACGCGTACTCCTACGAGCAGTACTTC.